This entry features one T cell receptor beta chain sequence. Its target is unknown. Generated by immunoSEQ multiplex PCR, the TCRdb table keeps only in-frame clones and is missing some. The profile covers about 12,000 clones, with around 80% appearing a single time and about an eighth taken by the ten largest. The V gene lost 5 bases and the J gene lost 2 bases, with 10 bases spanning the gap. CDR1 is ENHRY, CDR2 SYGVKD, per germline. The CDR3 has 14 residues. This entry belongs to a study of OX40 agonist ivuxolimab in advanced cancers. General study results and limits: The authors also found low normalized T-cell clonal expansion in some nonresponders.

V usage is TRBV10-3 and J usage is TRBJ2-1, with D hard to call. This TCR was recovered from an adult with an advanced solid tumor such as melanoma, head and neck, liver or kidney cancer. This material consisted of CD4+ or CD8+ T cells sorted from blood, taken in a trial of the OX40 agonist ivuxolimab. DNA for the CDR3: TGTGCCATCAGTAACGGGCCTACCTACAATGAGCAGTTCTTC. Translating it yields CAISNGPTYNEQFF.